The 12 T cell receptor beta chains below come from one sample, sequenced in a study of vaccination and CD4 T cells after COVID-19. Sequenced with the Oncomine TCR Beta short-read assay was DNA taken from cultured CD4+ T cells. TCRdb re-called the PCR reads through MiXCR, storing one row per CDR3 protein. There are approximately 13,000 distinct CDR3 sequences in the sample; under 65% occur only once, and roughly 9% lies in the top ten. Treatment noted: 10-day PBMC culture with coronavirus spike peptide pools or control peptides (ViraFEST assay). These TCRs' antigens remain unknown. The sample taken for sequencing was CD4+ T cells from blood, cultured in vitro. Receptors originate from a human donor who had recovered from COVID-19.

The CDR3 is CASTPGTTPYEQYF. In DNA form, the CDR3 reads TGTGCCAGCACCCCCGGGACAACCCCCTACGAGCAGTACTTC. The chain combines TRBV6-1 with TRBJ2-7, with D maybe TRBD1 (6 bases). The CDR3 runs to 14 residues. Trimming took 7 bases from V and 2 from J, leaving 15 bases between them. Germline CDR1 MNHNS, CDR2 SASEGT.

The rearrangement joins TRBV4-3 to TRBJ1-6, with 9 bases fitting TRBD1. This CDR3 contains 16 residues. Unmatched junction bases numbered 6, after V lost 0 bases and J lost 9 bases. Germline CDR1 reads LGHNA; CDR2 reads YSLEER. CDR3 bases: TGCGCCAGCAGCCAAGATGGGGACAGGGCGGGTTCACCCCTCCACTTT. This gives the protein CASSQDGDRAGSPLHF.

The chain links TRBV19 to TRBJ2-2; weak D call: TRBD1 (6 bases). The germline V and J ends were trimmed by 7 bases and 7 bases, with 19 bases remaining between them. The length of the CDR3 is 15 residues. Germline CDR1 LNHDA, CDR2 SQIVND (reference sequence). DNA of the CDR3: TGTGCCAGTACCCCGGGGACGACAGGATTCGGGGAGCTGTTTTTT. Amino acids: CASTPGTTGFGELFF.

The sample holds one count of this clonotype. The rearrangement links TRBV5-1 to TRBJ2-3, with 14 bases matching TRBD2. This CDR3 is 16 amino acids long. Trimming cost V 4 bases and J 6 bases; bases outside gene matches: 7. The germline V gene encodes CDR1 SGHRS and CDR2 YFSETQ. The CDR3 DNA reads TGCGCCAGCAGCCAAGGACTAGCGGGGGGCGCGGATACGCAGTATTTT. It yields the protein CASSQGLAGGADTQYF.

Only a few counts were recorded for this clonotype. The chain joins TRBV11-2 to TRBJ2-2, with 11 nucleotides matching TRBD1. The V and J ends lost 5 bases and 7 bases, in that order; junction bases with no gene match: 6. This CDR3 contains 15 residues. The germline gives CDR1 SGHAT, CDR2 FQNNGV. The CDR3 nucleotides are TGTGCCAGCAGCCCAGGACAGGGGGCGAGCGGGGAGCTGTTTTTT. Protein: CASSPGQGASGELFF.

This clonotype was picked up a small number of times. This rearrangement joins TRBV19 to TRBJ1-5, with 8 positions matching TRBD1. Trimming at V came to 7 bases and at J to 6 bases, leaving 5 bases not matched to a gene. This CDR3 has 13 residues. Germline values: CDR1 LNHDA, CDR2 SQIVND (reference sequence). The CDR3 region has the DNA TGTGCCAGTAAGGACAGGGTCGGTCAGCCCCAGCATTTT. Amino acid sequence: CASKDRVGQPQHF.

This clonotype has a single count. The rearrangement uses TRBV20-1 and TRBJ2-3; 9 bases agree with TRBD2. Unmatched junction bases numbered 5, after V lost 6 bases and J lost 1 base. The CDR3 spans 14 residues. CDR1 is DFQATT, CDR2 SNEGSKA, per germline (reference sequence). The CDR3 bases are TGCAGTGCAAGGCGGGAGGGAGGCACAGATACGCAGTATTTT. Its protein is CSARREGGTDTQYF.

This clonotype came up a few times. The chain is built from TRBV19 and TRBJ1-2, with D perhaps TRBD1 (5 bases). V dropped 3 bases and J dropped 2 bases, with 10 bases sitting between them. The CDR3 length is 14 residues. Germline lookup yields CDR1 LNHDA and CDR2 SQIVND (reference sequence). The CDR3 DNA reads as TGTGCCAGTAGTATGACAGCAACGAACTATGGCTACACCTTC. This translates into CASSMTATNYGYTF.

V gene TRBV4-2 combines with J gene TRBJ2-3, with D possibly matching TRBD2 (6 bases). This CDR3 region has 16 residues. Between the trimmed V and J ends, which lost 1 base and 4 bases, there was a span of 15 bases. CDR1 is LGHNA and CDR2 is YNFKEQ in the germline V gene. In DNA form, the CDR3 reads TGTGCCAGCAGCCAAGGTCGGGAGTTACTCCCAGATACGCAGTATTTT. Translating it yields CASSQGRELLPDTQYF.

The chain is built from TRBV27 and TRBJ1-3; D is unclear. The germline gives CDR1 MNHEY, CDR2 SMNVEV (reference sequence). The CDR3 covers 18 residues. Between the trimmed V and J ends, which lost 2 bases and 0 bases, there was a span of 17 bases. The CDR3 DNA is TGTGCCAGCAGTTTAAGCCCCTGGTCAGCCGCCTCTGGAAACACCATATATTTT. It codes for CASSLSPWSAASGNTIYF.

A few counts support this clonotype. V gene TRBV7-2 combines with J gene TRBJ1-5, with no clear D. The CDR3 is 12 amino acids. V was clipped by 0 bases and J by 10 bases, with 7 bases between them. CDR1 and CDR2 from the germline V gene are SGHTA and FQGNSA. As DNA, the CDR3 is TGTGCCAGCAGCTTAGCCCTGGGTCCCCAGCATTTT. Protein product: CASSLALGPQHF. Full variable domain (rest looked up from reference TRBV7-2 and TRBJ1-5): GAGVSQSPSNKVTEKGKDVELRCDPISGHTALYWYRQSLGQGLEFLIYFQGNSAPDKSGLPSDRFSAERTGGSVSTLTIQRTQQEDSAVYLCASSLALGPQHFGDGTRLSIL.

This clonotype was seen only a few times. The chain recombines TRBV7-2 with TRBJ2-5; TRBD2 is a possible D gene (6 bases). V was clipped by 1 base and J by 4 bases, with 7 bases between them. Germline V gives CDR1 SGHTA, CDR2 FQGNSA. The CDR3 is 13 residues long. The CDR3 protein is CASSLGRAETQYF. The CDR3 nucleotides are TGTGCCAGCAGCTTAGGGAGGGCAGAGACCCAGTACTTC.